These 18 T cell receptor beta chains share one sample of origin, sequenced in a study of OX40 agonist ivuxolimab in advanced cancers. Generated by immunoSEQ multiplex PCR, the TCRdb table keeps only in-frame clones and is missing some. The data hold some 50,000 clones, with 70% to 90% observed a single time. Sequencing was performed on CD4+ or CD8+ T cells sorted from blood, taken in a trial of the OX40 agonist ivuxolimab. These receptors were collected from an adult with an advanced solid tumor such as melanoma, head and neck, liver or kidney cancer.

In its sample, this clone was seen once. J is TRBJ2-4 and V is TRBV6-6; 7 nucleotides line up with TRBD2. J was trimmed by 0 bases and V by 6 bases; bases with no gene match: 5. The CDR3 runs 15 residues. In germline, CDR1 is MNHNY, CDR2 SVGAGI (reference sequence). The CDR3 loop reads CASSPGGLAKNIQYF. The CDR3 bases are TGTGCCAGCAGCCCGGGGGGTCTAGCCAAAAACATTCAGTACTTC.

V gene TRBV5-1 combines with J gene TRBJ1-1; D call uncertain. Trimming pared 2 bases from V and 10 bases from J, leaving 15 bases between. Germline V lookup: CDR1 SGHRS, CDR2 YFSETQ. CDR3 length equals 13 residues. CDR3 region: CASSLETTIPAFF. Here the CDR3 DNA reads TGCGCCAGCAGCTTAGAAACCACTATCCCAGCTTTCTTT.

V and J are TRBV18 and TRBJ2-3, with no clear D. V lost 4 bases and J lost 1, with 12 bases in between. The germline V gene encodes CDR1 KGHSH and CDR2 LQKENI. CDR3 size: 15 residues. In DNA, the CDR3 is TGTGCCAGCTCACGCAGGACCTGGGGCACAGATACGCAGTATTTT. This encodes CASSRRTWGTDTQYF.

The chain's CDR3 is CASSQSQGFSYEQYF. CDR3 nucleotides: TGTGCCAGCAGCCAATCGCAGGGTTTCTCCTACGAGCAGTACTTC. The chain carries TRBV16 and TRBJ2-7; possibly TRBD1 for D (5 bases). Trimming took 0 bases from V and 0 from J, leaving 9 bases between them. Looked up from germline, CDR1 is KGHSY and CDR2 is FQNENV. The CDR3 is made up of 15 amino acids.

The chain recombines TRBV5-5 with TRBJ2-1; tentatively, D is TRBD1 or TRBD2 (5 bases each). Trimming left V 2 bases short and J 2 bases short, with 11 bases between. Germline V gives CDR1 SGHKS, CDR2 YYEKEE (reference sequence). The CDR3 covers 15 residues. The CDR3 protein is CASSFEGSTYNEQFF. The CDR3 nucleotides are TGTGCCAGCAGCTTTGAGGGGTCGACCTACAATGAGCAGTTCTTC.

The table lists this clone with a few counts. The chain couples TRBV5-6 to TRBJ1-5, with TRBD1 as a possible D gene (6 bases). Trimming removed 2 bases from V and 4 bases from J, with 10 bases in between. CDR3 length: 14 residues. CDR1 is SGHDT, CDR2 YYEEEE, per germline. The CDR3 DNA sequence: TGTGCCAGCAGCTTCGGGACACCTAATCAGCCCCAGCATTTT. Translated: CASSFGTPNQPQHF.

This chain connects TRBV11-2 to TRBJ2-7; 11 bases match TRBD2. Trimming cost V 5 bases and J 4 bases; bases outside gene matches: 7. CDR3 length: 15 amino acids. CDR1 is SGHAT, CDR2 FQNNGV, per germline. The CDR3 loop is CASSRSGGASYEQYF. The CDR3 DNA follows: TGTGCCAGCAGCCGTAGCGGGGGGGCCTCATACGAGCAGTACTTC.

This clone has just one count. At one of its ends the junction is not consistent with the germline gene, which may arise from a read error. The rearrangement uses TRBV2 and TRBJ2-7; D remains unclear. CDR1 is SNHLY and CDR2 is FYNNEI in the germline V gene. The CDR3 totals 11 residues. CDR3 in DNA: TGTGCCAGCAGTGAAGCTTCTACCCCGGCTTTC. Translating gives CASSEASTPAF. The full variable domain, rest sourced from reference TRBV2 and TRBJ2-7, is EPEVTQTPSHQVTQMGQEVILRCVPISNHLYFYWYRQILGQKVEFLVSFYNNEISEKSEIFDDQFSVERPDGSNFTLKIRSTKLEDSAMYFCASSEASTPAFGPGTRLTVT.

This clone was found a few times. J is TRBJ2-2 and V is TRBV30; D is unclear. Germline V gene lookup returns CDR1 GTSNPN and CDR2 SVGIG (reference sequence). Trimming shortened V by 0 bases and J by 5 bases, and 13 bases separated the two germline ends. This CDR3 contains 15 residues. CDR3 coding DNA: TGTGCCTGGAGTGTACCCCCCGTTCGAACCGGGGAGCTGTTTTTT. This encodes CAWSVPPVRTGELFF.

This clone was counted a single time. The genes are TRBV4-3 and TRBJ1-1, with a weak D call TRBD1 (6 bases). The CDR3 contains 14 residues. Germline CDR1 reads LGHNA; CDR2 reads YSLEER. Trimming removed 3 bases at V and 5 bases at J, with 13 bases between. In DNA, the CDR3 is TGCGCCAGCAGCCAGGCCCGAGGGGGGACTGAAGCTTTCTTT. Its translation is CASSQARGGTEAFF.

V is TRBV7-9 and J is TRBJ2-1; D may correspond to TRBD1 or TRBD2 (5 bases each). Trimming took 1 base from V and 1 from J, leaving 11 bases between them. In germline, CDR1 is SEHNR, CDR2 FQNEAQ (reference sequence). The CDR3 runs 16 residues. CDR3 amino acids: CASSLDVGGSYNEQFF. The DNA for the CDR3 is TGTGCCAGCAGCTTAGATGTTGGGGGTTCCTACAATGAGCAGTTCTTC.

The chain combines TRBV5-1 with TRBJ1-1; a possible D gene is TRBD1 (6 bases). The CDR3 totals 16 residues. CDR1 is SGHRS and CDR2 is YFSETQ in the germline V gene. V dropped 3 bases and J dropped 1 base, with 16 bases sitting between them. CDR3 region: CASSSPPRGTNTEAFF. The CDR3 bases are TGCGCCAGCAGCTCCCCTCCCAGGGGTACGAACACTGAAGCTTTCTTT.

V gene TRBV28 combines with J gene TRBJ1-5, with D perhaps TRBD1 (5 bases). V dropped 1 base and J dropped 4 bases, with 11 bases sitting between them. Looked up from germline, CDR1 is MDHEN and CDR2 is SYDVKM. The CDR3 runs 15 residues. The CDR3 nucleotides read TGTGCCAGCAGTTTATCCTACAGGCCAAATCAGCCCCAGCATTTT. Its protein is CASSLSYRPNQPQHF.

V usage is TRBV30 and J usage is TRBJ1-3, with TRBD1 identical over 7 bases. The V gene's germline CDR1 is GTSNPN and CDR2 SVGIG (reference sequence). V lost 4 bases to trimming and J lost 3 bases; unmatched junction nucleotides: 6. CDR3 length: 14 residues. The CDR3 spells CAWTDRVYGNTIYF. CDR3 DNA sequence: TGTGCCTGGACCGACAGGGTGTATGGAAACACCATATATTTT.

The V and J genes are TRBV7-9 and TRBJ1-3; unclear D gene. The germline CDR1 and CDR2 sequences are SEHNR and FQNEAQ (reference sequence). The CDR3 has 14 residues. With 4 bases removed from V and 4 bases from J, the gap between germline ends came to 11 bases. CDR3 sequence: CASSSTETGNTIYF. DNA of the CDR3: TGTGCCAGCAGCTCTACAGAGACCGGAAACACCATATATTTT.

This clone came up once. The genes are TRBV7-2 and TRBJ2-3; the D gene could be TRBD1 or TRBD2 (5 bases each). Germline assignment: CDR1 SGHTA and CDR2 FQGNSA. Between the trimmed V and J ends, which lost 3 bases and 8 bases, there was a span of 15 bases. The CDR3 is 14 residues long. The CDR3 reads CASSLGRVTGTQYF. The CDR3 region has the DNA TGTGCCAGCAGCTTGGGGCGGGTTACCGGTACGCAGTATTTT.

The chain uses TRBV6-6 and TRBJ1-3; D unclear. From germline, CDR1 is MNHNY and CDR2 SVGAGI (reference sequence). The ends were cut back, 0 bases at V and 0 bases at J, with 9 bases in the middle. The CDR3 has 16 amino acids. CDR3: CASSYSITDSGNTIYF. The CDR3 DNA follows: TGTGCCAGCAGTTACTCTATTACGGACTCTGGAAACACCATATATTTT.

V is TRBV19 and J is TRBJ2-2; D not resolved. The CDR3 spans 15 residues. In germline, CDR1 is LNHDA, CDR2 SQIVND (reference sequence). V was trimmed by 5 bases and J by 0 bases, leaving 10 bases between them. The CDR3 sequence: CASSPRSANTGELFF. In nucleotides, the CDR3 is TGTGCCAGTAGTCCCAGAAGCGCGAACACCGGGGAGCTGTTTTTT. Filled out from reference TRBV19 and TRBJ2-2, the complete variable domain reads DGGITQSPKYLFRKEGQNVTLSCEQNLNHDAMYWYRQDPGQGLRLIYYSQIVNDFQKGDIAEGYSVSREKKESFPLTVTSAQKNPTAFYLCASSPRSANTGELFFGEGSRLTVL.